This T cell receptor (beta chain) is from a study of cytomegalovirus exposure and HLA in healthy donors. In the study overall: The 120 or so validation repertoires used a platform that matched the one used for the roughly 700 first-cohort repertoires, as a later analysis reported. Whole-study findings and limits: Listed as cytomegalovirus-associated were 150 or so TCR beta chains. TCR clusters originating in the first cohort tended to co-occur in the 120 validation repertoires, according to a later analysis.

Germline-derived CDR1 and CDR2 are MDHEN and SYDVKM. CDR3 size: 14 residues. V was clipped by 8 bases and J by 2 bases; unmatched bases: 9. A remark on this clone: Antigen specificity is unknown.

Method: immunoSEQ multiplex PCR; TCRdb's copy keeps in-frame clones and lacks some. Here the sample spans some 100,000 clones, 80% to 90% being singletons. V usage is TRBV28 and J usage is TRBJ2-7; TRBD1 aligns across 7 bases. This receptor was obtained from a young man in good health and CMV-seropositive. Input material: PBMCs. CDR3 sequence reads: CASGGQELTYEQYF. As DNA, the CDR3 is TGTGCCAGCGGTGGACAGGAATTAACCTACGAGCAGTACTTC.